The entry that follows covers one T cell receptor beta chain sequence. Germline CDR1 is DFQATT and CDR2 is SNEGSKA (reference sequence). The CDR3 sequence is 14 residues long. With 4 bases clipped from V and 5 bases from J, the junction kept 8 bases outside the gene matches. Healthy Caucasians provided all donations. The entry originates in a study of identical twins. From the 5' RACE reads, TCRdb called clonotypes with MiXCR, one entry per CDR3 protein. Seen here are approximately 470,000 distinct CDR3 sequences, 12% to 15% observed once, and the top ten hold roughly 0.5%. The sample also formed part of further work on yellow fever vaccine responses in identical twins.

The clonotype was recovered from a young woman in good health. The gene calls are TRBV20-1 and TRBJ1-1; 9 nucleotides line up with TRBD1. Sequencing was performed on CD4+ T cells sorted from blood. CDR3 in DNA: TGCAGTGCTACTTCCGGGACAGGGACGACTGAAGCTTTCTTT. Encoded protein: CSATSGTGTTEAFF.